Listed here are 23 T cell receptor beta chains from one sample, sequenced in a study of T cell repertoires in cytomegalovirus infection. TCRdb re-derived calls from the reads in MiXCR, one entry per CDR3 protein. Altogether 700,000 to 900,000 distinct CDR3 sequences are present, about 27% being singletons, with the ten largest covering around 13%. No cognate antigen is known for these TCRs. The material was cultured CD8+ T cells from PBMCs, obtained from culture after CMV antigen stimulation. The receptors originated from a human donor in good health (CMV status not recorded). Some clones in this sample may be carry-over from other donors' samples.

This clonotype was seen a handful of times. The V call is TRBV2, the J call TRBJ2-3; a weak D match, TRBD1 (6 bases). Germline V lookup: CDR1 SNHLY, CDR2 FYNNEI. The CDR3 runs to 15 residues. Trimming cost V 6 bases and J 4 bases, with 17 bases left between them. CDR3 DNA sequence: TGTGCCAGCAGACCGGGACATCTACGTTCAGATACGCAGTATTTT. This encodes CASRPGHLRSDTQYF.

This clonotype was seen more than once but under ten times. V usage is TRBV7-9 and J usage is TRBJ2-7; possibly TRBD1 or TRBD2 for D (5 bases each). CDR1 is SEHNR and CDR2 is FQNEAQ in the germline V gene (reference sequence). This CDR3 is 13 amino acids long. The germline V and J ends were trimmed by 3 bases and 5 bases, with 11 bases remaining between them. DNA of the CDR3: TGTGCCAGCAGCTTTAGGGGAGTAGACGAGCAGTACGTC. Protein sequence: CASSFRGVDEQYV.

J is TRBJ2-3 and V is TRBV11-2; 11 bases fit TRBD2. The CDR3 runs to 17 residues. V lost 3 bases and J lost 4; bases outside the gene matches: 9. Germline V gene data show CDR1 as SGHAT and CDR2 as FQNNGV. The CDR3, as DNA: TGTGCCAGCAGCTTGTCTAGCGGGGGGTTCCCCGCAGATACGCAGTATTTT. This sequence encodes CASSLSSGGFPADTQYF. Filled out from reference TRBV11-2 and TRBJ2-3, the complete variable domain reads EAGVAQSPRYKIIEKRQSVAFWCNPISGHATLYWYQQILGQGPKLLIQFQNNGVVDDSQLPKDRFSAERLKGVDSTLKIQPAKLEDSAVYLCASSLSSGGFPADTQYFGPGTRLTVL.

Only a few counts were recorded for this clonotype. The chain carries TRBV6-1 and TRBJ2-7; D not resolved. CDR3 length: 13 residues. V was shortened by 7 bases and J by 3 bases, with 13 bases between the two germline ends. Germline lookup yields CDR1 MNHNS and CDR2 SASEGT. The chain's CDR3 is CASIGGTDYEQYF. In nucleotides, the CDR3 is TGTGCCAGCATAGGCGGTACCGACTACGAGCAGTACTTC.

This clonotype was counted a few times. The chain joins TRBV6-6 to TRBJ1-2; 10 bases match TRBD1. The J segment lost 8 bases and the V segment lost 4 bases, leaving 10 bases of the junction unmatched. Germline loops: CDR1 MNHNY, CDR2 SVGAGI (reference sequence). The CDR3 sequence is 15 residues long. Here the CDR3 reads CASSLDRDRGQGYTF. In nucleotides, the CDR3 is TGTGCCAGCAGTTTGGACCGGGACAGGGGCCAAGGCTACACCTTC.

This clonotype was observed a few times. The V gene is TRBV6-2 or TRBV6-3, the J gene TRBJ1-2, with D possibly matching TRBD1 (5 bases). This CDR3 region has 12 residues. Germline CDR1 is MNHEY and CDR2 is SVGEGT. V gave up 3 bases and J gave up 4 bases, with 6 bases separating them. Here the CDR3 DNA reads TGTGCCAGCAGTTATACAGGCTATGGCTACACCTTC. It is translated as CASSYTGYGYTF.

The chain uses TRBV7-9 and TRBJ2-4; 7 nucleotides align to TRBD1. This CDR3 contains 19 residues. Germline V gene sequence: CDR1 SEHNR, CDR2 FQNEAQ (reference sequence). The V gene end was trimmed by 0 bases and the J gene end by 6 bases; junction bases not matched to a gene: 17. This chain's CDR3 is CASSLADRVAGGIGNIQYF. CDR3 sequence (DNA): TGTGCCAGCAGCTTAGCCGACAGGGTAGCAGGGGGAATAGGAAACATTCAGTACTTC.

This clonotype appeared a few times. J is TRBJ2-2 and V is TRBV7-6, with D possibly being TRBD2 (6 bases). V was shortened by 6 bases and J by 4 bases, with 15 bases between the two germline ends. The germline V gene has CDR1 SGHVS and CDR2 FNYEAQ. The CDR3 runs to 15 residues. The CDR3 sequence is CASRLLAVGTGELFF. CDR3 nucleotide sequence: TGTGCCAGCAGGCTGTTAGCGGTGGGCACCGGGGAGCTGTTTTTT. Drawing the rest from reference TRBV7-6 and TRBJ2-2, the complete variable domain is GAGVSQSPRYKVTKRGQDVALRCDPISGHVSLYWYRQALGQGPEFLTYFNYEAQQDKSGLPNDRFSAERPEGSISTLTIQRTEQRDSAMYRCASRLLAVGTGELFFGEGSRLTVL.

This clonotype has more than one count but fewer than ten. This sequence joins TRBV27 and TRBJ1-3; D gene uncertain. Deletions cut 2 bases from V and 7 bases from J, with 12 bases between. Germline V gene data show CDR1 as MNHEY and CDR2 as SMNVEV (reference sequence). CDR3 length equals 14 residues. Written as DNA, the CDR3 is TGTGCCAGCAGTTTAATAGGAGGGTCGAACACCATATATTTT. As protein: CASSLIGGSNTIYF.

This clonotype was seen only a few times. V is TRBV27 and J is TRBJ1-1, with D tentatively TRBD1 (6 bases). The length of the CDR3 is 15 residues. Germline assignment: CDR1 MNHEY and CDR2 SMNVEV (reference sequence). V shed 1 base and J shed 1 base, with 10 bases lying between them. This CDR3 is CASSLLDSRNTEAFF. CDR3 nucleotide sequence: TGTGCCAGCAGTTTATTGGACAGCCGGAACACTGAAGCTTTCTTT.

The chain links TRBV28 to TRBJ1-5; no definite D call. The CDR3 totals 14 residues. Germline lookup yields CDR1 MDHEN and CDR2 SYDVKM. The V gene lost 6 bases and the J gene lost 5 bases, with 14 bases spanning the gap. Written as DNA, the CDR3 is TGTGCCAGCAGATTGACAAGGAGGGATCAGCCCCAGCATTTT. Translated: CASRLTRRDQPQHF.

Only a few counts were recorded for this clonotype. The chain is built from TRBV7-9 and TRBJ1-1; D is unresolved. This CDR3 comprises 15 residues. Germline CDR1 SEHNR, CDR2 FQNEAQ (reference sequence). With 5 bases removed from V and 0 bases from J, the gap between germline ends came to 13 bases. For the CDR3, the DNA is TGTGCCAGCAGCACCCTGGACGGGGTGAACACTGAAGCTTTCTTT. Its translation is CASSTLDGVNTEAFF.

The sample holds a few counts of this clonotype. The CDR3: CASSWRQGLNYGYTF. The CDR3 region has the DNA TGTGCCAGCAGTTGGCGTCAGGGACTGAACTATGGCTACACCTTC. V usage is TRBV6-2 or TRBV6-3 and J usage is TRBJ1-2; possibly TRBD1 for D (5 bases). Germline assignment: CDR1 MNHEY and CDR2 SVGEGT. There are 15 residues in the CDR3. Trimming left V 4 bases short and J 2 bases short, with 14 bases between.

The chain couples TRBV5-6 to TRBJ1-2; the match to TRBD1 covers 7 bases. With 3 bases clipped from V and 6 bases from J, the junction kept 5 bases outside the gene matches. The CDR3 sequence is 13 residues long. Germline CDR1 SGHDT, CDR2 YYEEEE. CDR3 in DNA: TGTGCCAGCAGCTCGACAGGGATCGATGGCTACACCTTC. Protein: CASSSTGIDGYTF.

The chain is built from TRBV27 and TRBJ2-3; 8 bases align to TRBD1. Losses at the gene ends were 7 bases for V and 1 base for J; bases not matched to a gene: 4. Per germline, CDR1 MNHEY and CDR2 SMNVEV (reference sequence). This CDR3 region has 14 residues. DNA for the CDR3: TGTGCCAGCACCGTGGACAGGGGCACAGATACGCAGTATTTT. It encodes CASTVDRGTDTQYF.

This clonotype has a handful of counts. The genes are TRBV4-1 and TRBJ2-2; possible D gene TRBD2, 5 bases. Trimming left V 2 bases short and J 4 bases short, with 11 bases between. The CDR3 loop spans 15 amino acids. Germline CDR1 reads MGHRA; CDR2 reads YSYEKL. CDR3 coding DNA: TGCGCCAGCAGCCAATGGCCGGGGAGCACCGGGGAGCTGTTTTTT. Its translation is CASSQWPGSTGELFF.

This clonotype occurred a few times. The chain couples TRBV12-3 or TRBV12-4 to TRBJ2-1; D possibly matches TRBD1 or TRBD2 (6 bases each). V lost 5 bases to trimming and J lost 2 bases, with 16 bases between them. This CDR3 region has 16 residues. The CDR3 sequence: CASSPREDRAYNEQFF. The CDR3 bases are TGTGCCAGCAGTCCAAGGGAGGACAGAGCCTACAATGAGCAGTTCTTC.

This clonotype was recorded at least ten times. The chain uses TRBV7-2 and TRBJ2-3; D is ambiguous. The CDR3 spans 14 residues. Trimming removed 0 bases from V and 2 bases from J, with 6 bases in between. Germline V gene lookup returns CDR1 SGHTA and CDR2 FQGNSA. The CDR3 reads CASSLAYYTDTQYF. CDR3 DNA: TGTGCCAGCAGCTTAGCGTACTACACAGATACGCAGTATTTT.

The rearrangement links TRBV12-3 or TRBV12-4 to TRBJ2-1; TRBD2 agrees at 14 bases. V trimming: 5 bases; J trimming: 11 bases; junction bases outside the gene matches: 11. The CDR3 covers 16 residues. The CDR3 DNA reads TGTGCCAGCAGTCCCAGGACTAGCGGGGGGATTTTTAAGCAGTTCTTC. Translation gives CASSPRTSGGIFKQFF.

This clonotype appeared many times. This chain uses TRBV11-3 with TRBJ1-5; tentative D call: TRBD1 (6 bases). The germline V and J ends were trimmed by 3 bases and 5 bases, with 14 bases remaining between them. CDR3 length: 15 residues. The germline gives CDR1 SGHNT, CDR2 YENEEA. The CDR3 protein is CASSLAGAGDQPQHF. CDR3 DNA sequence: TGTGCCAGCAGCTTGGCAGGGGCAGGGGATCAGCCCCAGCATTTT.

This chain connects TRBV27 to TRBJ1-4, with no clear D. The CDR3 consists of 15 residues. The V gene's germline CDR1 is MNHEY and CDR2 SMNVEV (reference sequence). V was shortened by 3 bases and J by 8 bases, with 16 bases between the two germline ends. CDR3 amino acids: CASSLRVSTGEKLFF. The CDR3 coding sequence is TGTGCCAGCAGTTTGAGGGTTTCAACTGGGGAAAAACTGTTTTTT.

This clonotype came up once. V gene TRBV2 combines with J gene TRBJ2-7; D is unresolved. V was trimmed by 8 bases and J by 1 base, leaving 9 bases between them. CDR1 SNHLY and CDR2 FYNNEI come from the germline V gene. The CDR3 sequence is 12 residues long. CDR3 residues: CASLSPSYEQYF. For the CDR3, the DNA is TGTGCCAGCTTATCACCGTCCTACGAGCAGTACTTC.

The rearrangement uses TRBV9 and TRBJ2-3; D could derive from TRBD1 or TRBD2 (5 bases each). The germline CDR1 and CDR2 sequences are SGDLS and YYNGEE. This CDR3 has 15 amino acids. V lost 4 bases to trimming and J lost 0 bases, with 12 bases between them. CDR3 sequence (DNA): TGTGCCAGCAGCTCTTATGGGGGAAGCACAGATACGCAGTATTTT. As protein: CASSSYGGSTDTQYF.